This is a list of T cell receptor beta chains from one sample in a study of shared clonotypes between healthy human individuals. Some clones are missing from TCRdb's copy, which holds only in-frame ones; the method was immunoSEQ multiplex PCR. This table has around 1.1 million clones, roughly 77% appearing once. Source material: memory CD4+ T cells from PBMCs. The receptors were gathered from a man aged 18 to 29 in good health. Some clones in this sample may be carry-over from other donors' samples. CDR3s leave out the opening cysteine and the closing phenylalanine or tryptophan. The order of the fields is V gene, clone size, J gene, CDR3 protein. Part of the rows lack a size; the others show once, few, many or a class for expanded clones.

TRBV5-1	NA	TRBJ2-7	ASSPNSYEQY
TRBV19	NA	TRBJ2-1	ASSPRGNNEQF
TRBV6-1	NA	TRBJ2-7	AGLDQGGEQY
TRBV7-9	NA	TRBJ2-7	ASSLVGVYEQY
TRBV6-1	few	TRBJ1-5	ASSGQGTNNQPQH
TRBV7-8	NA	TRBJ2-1	ASSRPAGPYLQF
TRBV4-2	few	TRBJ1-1	ASSQETGSGTEAF
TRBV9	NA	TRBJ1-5	ASSVDGGRQPQH
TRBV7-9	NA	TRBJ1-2	ASSFLEDYGYT
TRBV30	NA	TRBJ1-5	AWRGPLTDQPQH
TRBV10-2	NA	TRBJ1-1	ASSSQGGANTEAF
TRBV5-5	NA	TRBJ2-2	ASSLTGSEGELF
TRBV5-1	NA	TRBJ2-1	ASSLVGGSNPDEQF
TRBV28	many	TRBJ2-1	ASRTGGSWDEQF
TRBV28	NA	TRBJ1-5	ASRPAGGGGNQPQH
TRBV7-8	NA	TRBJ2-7	ASSKPLDASYEQY
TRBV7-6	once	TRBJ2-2	ASSLGMEASATGELF
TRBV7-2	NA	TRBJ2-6	ASSPGTGSPVLT
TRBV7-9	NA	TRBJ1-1	ASSLGRQGMNTEAF
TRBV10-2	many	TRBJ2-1	ASSPTGTGVGVDGEQF
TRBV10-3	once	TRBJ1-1	AISGWLNTEAF
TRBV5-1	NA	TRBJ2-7	ASSLRLEGYEQY
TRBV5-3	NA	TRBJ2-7	ARSPRGLDEQY